This TCR beta chain was identified in a study of T cell changes during pregnancy in multiple sclerosis. TCRdb's copy holds only in-frame clones and misses some; the assay was immunoSEQ multiplex PCR. Among 75,000 to 95,000 clones listed, 75% to 95% were seen once. V lost 3 bases and J 7 bases, leaving 7 bases between the germline ends. The length of the CDR3 is 11 residues. Germline V gives CDR1 DFQATT, CDR2 SNEGSKA (reference sequence). The rearrangement links TRBV20-1 to TRBJ1-3, with D unclear. This clonotype was obtained from a female donor in good health, enrolled as a control in a pregnancy study. Sequences were derived from peripheral blood, sampled in the first trimester of pregnancy. The CDR3 loop is CSASSVNTIYF. CDR3 DNA sequence: TGCAGTGCTAGCAGTGTCAACACCATATATTTT.